This T cell receptor (beta chain) was retrieved from a study of Graves' ophthalmopathy and Graves' hyperthyroidism. This clonotype was observed a handful of times. Antigen unknown. Amplified TCR beta CDR3 regions were obtained using RNA transcripts as template. The workflow started with a first-round RT-PCR run with HTBI primers and then moved on to a second-round multiplex PCR. TCRdb reprocessed the multiplex PCR reads via MiXCR and lists one record per CDR3 protein. The repertoire has about 740,000 distinct CDR3 sequences, roughly two fifths of them found once; the top ten carry 44%. Study-wide findings and caveats: Ophthalmopathy and stable hyperthyroidism were discriminated by a 13-signature model, with about 90% sensitivity and 65% to 83% specificity.

V was shortened by 4 bases and J by 8 bases, with 15 bases between the two germline ends. Germline loops: CDR1 SGHTA, CDR2 FQGNSA. The CDR3 has 15 amino acids. Specimen: peripheral blood. V is TRBV7-2 and J is TRBJ1-6, with D possibly TRBD1 on 6 matching bases. This sequence originates from an adult man with Graves' ophthalmopathy. The CDR3 nucleotides are TGTGCCAGCAGCTCCTACCGGGACAACTATTCACCCCTCCACTTT. Amino acids: CASSSYRDNYSPLHF.